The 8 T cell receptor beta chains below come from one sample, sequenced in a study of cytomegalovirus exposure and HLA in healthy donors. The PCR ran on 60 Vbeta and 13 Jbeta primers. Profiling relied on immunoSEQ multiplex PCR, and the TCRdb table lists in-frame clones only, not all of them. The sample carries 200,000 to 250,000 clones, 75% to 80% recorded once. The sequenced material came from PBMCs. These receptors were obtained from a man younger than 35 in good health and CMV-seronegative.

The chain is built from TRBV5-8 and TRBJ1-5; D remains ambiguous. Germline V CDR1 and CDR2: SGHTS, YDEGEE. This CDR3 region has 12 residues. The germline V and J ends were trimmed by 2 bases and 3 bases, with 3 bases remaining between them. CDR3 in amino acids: CASSFFNQPQHF. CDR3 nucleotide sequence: TGTGCCAGCAGCTTCTTCAATCAGCCCCAGCATTTT.

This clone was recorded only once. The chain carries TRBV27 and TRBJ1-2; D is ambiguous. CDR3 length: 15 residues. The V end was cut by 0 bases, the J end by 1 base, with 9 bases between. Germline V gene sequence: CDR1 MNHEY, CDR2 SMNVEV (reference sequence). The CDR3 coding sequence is TGTGCCAGCAGTTTATCGCCGAGAAATAACTATGGCTACACCTTC. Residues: CASSLSPRNNYGYTF.

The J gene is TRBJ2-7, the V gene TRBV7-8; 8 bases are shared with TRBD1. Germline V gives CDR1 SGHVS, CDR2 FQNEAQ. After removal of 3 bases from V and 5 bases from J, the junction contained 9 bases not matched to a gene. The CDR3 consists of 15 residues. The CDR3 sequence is CASSFVRQGFDEQYF. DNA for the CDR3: TGTGCCAGCAGCTTTGTGAGACAGGGGTTCGACGAGCAGTACTTC. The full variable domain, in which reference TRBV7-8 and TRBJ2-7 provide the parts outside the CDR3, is GAGVSQSPRYKVAKRGQDVALRCDPISGHVSLFWYQQALGQGPEFLTYFQNEAQLDKSGLPSDRFFAERPEGSVSTLKIQRTQQEDSAVYLCASSFVRQGFDEQYFGPGTRLTVT.

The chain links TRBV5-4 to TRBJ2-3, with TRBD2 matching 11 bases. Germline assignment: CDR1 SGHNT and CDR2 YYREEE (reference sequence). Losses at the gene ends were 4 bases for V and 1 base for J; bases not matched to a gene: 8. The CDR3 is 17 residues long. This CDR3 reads CASSRTSGSIGTDTQYF. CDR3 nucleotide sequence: TGTGCCAGCAGCAGAACTAGCGGGAGTATAGGCACAGATACGCAGTATTTT.

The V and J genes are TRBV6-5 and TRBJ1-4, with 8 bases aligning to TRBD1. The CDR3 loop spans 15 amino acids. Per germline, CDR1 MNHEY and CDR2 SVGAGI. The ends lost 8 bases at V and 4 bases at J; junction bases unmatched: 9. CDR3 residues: CASSLQGGHNEKLFF. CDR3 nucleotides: TGTGCCAGCTCACTACAGGGGGGACATAATGAAAAACTGTTTTTT.

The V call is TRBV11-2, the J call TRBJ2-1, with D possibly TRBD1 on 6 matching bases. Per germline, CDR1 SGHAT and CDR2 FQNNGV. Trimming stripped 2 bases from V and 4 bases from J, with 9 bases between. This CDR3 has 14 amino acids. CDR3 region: CASSLLTGYNEQFF. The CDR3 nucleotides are TGTGCCAGCAGCTTACTTACAGGGTACAATGAGCAGTTCTTC.

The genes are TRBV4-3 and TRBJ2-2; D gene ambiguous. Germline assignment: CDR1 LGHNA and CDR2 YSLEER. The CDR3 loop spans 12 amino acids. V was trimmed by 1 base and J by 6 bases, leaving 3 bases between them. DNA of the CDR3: TGCGCCAGCAGCCAAGTCGCCGGGGAGCTGTTTTTT. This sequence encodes CASSQVAGELFF.

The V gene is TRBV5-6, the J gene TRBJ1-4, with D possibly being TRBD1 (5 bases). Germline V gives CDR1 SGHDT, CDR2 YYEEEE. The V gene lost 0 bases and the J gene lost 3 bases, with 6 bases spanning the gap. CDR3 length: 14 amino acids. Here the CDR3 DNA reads TGTGCCAGCAGCTTGGCGGGGGCTAATGAAAAACTGTTTTTT. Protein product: CASSLAGANEKLFF.